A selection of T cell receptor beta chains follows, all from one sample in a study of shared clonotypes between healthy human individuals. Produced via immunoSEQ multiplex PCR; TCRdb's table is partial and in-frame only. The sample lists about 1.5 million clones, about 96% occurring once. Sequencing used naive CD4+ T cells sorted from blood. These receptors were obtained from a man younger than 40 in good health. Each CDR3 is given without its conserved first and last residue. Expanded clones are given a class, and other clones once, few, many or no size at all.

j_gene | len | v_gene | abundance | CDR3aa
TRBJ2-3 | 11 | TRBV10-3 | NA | AMRGHPTDTQY
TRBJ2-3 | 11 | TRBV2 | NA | ASSDGAGDTQY
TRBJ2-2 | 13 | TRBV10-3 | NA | AILGQGAPSGELF
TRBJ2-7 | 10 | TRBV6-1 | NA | ASRVGGDEQY
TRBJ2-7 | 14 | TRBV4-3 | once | ASSRGHLSVSYEQY
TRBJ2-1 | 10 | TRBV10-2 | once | ASSEGYNEQF
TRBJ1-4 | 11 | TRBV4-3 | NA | ASRRTTNEKLF
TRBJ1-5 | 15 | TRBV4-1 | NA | ASSQDIVSLNWQPQH
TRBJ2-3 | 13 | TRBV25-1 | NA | ASREPAGGTDTQY
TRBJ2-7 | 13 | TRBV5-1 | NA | ASSLKDRGTYEQY
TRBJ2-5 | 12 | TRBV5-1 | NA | ASSWDHREETQY
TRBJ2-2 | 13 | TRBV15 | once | ATSRGARGRGELF
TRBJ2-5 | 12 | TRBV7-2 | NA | ASSLNRGRETQY
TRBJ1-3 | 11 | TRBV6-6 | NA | ASSGTAGNTIY
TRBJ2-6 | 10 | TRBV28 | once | ATTPGANVLT
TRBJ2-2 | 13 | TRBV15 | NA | ATSRARGVSGELF
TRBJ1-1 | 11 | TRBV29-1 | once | SVGQRLNTEAF
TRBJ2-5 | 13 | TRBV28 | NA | ASTDPRGEGETQY
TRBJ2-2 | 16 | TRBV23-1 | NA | ASSHERTGRGNTGELF
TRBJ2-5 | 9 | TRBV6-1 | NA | ATDPRETQY
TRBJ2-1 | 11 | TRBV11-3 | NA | ASSLGLRDEQF
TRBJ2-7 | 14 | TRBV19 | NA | ASSSLRQGLFVEQY